The entry below gives a single T cell receptor (beta chain) sequence along with its context. What it binds is unknown. The data are from a study of cytomegalovirus exposure and HLA in healthy donors. Amplification used 60 Vbeta primers and 13 Jbeta primers. The protocol was immunoSEQ multiplex PCR, while the TCRdb copy is restricted to in-frame clones and leaves out a portion. The profile shows 200,000 to 250,000 clones, 60% to 80% of them singletons. Notes on the study in general: Per a prior analysis, the majority of TCR beta V segments were productive roughly 90% or roughly 30% of the time. Common viral pathogens seemed, in a later analysis, to connect with several of the most significant clusters.

Sequenced input: PBMCs. This TCR was sampled from a male donor in good health and CMV-seronegative.

This CDR3 is CAGRGLGNQPQHF. The CDR3 DNA follows: TGTGCCGGACGAGGGCTGGGCAATCAGCCCCAGCATTTT. The gene calls are TRBV6-1 and TRBJ1-5; no reliable D call. The germline V gene has CDR1 MNHNS and CDR2 SASEGT. The CDR3 contains 13 residues. V was trimmed by 11 bases and J by 2 bases, leaving 13 bases between them.